This passage covers 9 T cell receptor beta chains from one sample sequenced in a study of shared T cell receptors in the human thymus. Data came from immunoSEQ multiplex PCR; TCRdb stores just in-frame clones and leaves some out. The sample has approximately 730,000 clones, roughly 85% seen once. The same data also contributed to another study, on human thymus T cells.

The sequencing input was thymocytes. The receptor source for this set is a girl under three years old with a congenital heart defect.

This chain joins TRBV18 and TRBJ1-1, with TRBD1 matching over 8 bases. This CDR3 spans 15 amino acids. With V trimmed by 1 base and J by 4 bases, 5 bases remained unmatched. Germline loops: CDR1 KGHSH, CDR2 LQKENI. The CDR3 protein is CASSPRGTGPTEAFF. CDR3 coding DNA: TGTGCCAGCTCACCACGGGGGACAGGCCCCACTGAAGCTTTCTTT.

The gene calls are TRBV2 and TRBJ2-1, with D possibly matching TRBD2 (6 bases). CDR3 length: 15 residues. In germline, CDR1 is SNHLY, CDR2 FYNNEI. The ends were cut back, 4 bases at V and 4 bases at J, with 14 bases in the middle. The CDR3 here is CASSVLATLYNEQFF. The DNA of the CDR3 is TGTGCCAGCAGTGTCCTAGCGACCTTATACAATGAGCAGTTCTTC.

This chain uses TRBV27 with TRBJ2-2; possibly TRBD1 for D (5 bases). Trimming took 4 bases from V and 4 from J, leaving 13 bases between them. CDR3 length: 15 residues. CDR1 and CDR2 from the germline V gene are MNHEY and SMNVEV (reference sequence). The DNA for the CDR3 is TGTGCCAGCAGTTGGTTCAGGGCGAGCACCGGGGAGCTGTTTTTT. It translates to CASSWFRASTGELFF.

This chain joins TRBV19 and TRBJ1-5; D is unresolved. V shed 5 bases and J shed 2 bases, with 10 bases lying between them. This CDR3 contains 14 residues. Germline CDR1 reads LNHDA; CDR2 reads SQIVND (reference sequence). DNA for the CDR3: TGTGCCAGTAGTCACGTCGGGGGCAATCAGCCCCAGCATTTT. Translation gives CASSHVGGNQPQHF.

The chain joins TRBV18 to TRBJ1-3; 10 bases are a match to TRBD1. The CDR3 covers 19 residues. The junction had 14 bases not matched to a gene; V was cut back by 3 bases and J by 3 bases. Germline V gene data show CDR1 as KGHSH and CDR2 as LQKENI. Here the CDR3 reads CASSPAGSRDRGCGNTIYF. DNA of the CDR3: TGTGCCAGCTCACCCGCCGGAAGCCGGGACAGGGGCTGTGGAAACACCATATATTTT.

The V and J genes are TRBV28 and TRBJ1-1; D is ambiguous. Trimming took off 5 bases at V and 2 bases at J, with 9 bases between the two ends. Germline lookup yields CDR1 MDHEN and CDR2 SYDVKM. The CDR3 contains 13 residues. CDR3 loop: CASSPHINTEAFF. The CDR3 DNA sequence: TGTGCCAGCAGTCCACACATAAACACTGAAGCTTTCTTT. Using reference TRBV28 and TRBJ1-1 for the parts outside the CDR3, the full variable domain is DVKVTQSSRYLVKRTGEKVFLECVQDMDHENMFWYRQDPGLGLRLIYFSYDVKMKEKGDIPEGYSVSREKKERFSLILESASTNQTSMYLCASSPHINTEAFFGQGTRLTVV.

J is TRBJ2-1 and V is TRBV27; D not resolved. Germline CDR1 and CDR2: MNHEY and SMNVEV (reference sequence). The CDR3 is 15 amino acids. The germline V and J ends were trimmed by 5 bases and 4 bases, with 15 bases remaining between them. The CDR3 region is CASSMNGRSYNEQFF. In DNA, the CDR3 is TGTGCCAGCAGTATGAACGGTAGATCTTACAATGAGCAGTTCTTC.

The V and J genes are TRBV4-1 and TRBJ1-1; 8 nucleotides agree with TRBD1. Germline V gives CDR1 MGHRA, CDR2 YSYEKL. This CDR3 is built from 16 residues. V shed 4 bases and J 0 bases; nucleotides not matched to a gene: 7. The CDR3 here is CASSRQDREMNTEAFF. Written as DNA, the CDR3 is TGCGCCAGCAGCCGCCAGGACAGGGAAATGAACACTGAAGCTTTCTTT.

V and J are TRBV10-3 and TRBJ2-7; tentative D call: TRBD1 (5 bases). This CDR3 region has 13 residues. Germline assignment: CDR1 ENHRY and CDR2 SYGVKD. Between the trimmed V and J ends, which lost 10 bases and 3 bases, there was a span of 16 bases. CDR3 loop: CASEASRDYEQYF. CDR3 bases: TGTGCCAGTGAGGCCTCCAGGGACTACGAGCAGTACTTC.